The 18 T cell receptor beta chains listed next were all sequenced from one sample in a study of blood T cell repertoires in COVID-19. The protocol was immunoSEQ multiplex PCR, while the TCRdb copy is restricted to in-frame clones and leaves out a portion. Of more than 300,000 clones in the sample, roughly nine tenths were seen once. Sequenced sample: peripheral blood. Every receptor here comes from a woman in her twenties or thirties with COVID-19, enrolled during active disease.

The chain has TRBV28 and TRBJ2-3; 7 bases are a match to TRBD1. The CDR3 sequence is 14 residues long. Trimming cost V 8 bases and J 1 base; bases outside gene matches: 6. Germline CDR1 reads MDHEN; CDR2 reads SYDVKM. The CDR3 DNA sequence: TGTGCCAGCTTGGGGGACAGACGCACAGATACGCAGTATTTT. Translating it yields CASLGDRRTDTQYF.

The chain combines TRBV7-2 with TRBJ1-6; 7 bases agree with TRBD1. CDR1 and CDR2 (germline): SGHTA, FQGNSA. This CDR3 spans 16 amino acids. V gave up 3 bases and J gave up 5 bases; unmatched junction bases: 7. The CDR3 bases are TGTGCCAGCAGCTTGGGCTTGGGACAGAATAATTCACCCCTCCACTTT. It encodes CASSLGLGQNNSPLHF.

This rearrangement joins TRBV11-2 to TRBJ2-7; TRBD1 matches 9 bases. The CDR3 has 14 amino acids. CDR1 and CDR2 (germline): SGHAT, FQNNGV. J was trimmed by 6 bases and V by 1 base; bases with no gene match: 4. The CDR3 region has the DNA TGTGCCAGCAGCTTAGGGGACAGGGAGGGCGAGCAGTACTTC. As protein: CASSLGDREGEQYF. Drawing the rest from reference TRBV11-2 and TRBJ2-7, the complete variable domain is EAGVAQSPRYKIIEKRQSVAFWCNPISGHATLYWYQQILGQGPKLLIQFQNNGVVDDSQLPKDRFSAERLKGVDSTLKIQPAKLEDSAVYLCASSLGDREGEQYFGPGTRLTVT.

In regard to this clone: The sample contains more than one DNA sequence encoding this CDR3. The gene calls are TRBV9 and TRBJ2-5; 10 positions match TRBD2. CDR3 length: 16 amino acids. V dropped 1 base and J dropped 5; count of bases not matched to a gene: 8. The V gene's germline CDR1 is SGDLS and CDR2 YYNGEE. CDR3 DNA: TGTGCCAGCAGCGTAACCAGCGGGGGGGCCGGGGAGACCCAGTACTTC. Translation: CASSVTSGGAGETQYF.

The CDR3 protein is CASSRQVGDTEAFF. The CDR3 region has the DNA TGTGCCAGCAGTAGACAGGTGGGGGACACTGAAGCTTTCTTT. The chain is built from TRBV2 and TRBJ1-1; the D gene is possibly TRBD1 (6 bases). CDR1 is SNHLY, CDR2 FYNNEI, per germline. CDR3 length: 14 amino acids. V lost 5 bases and J lost 3, with 13 bases in between.

The chain uses TRBV6-5 and TRBJ1-1; D is possibly TRBD1 (5 bases). The CDR3 runs to 13 residues. Germline lookup yields CDR1 MNHEY and CDR2 SVGAGI. The V end lost 6 bases, the J end lost 6 bases, and 14 bases lay between the germline ends. CDR3 sequence (DNA): TGTGCCAGCAGGACGGGGGATACGGCTGAAGCTTTCTTT. Translation gives CASRTGDTAEAFF.

Note on this clone: Other nucleotide sequences in the sample specify the same CDR3. The genes are TRBV18 and TRBJ1-1; perhaps TRBD1 as D (6 bases). The germline gives CDR1 KGHSH, CDR2 LQKENI. The CDR3 has 14 residues. V shed 1 base and J shed 1 base, with 7 bases lying between them. This CDR3 reads CASSPRGGNTEAFF. The DNA for the CDR3 is TGTGCCAGCTCACCACGAGGGGGGAACACTGAAGCTTTCTTT.

CDR3 sequence: CASSQVAGTYGYTF. The CDR3 nucleotides are TGTGCCAGCAGCCAAGTGGCAGGGACATATGGCTACACCTTC. The chain links TRBV4-2 to TRBJ1-2; D possibly corresponds to TRBD1 (6 bases). The V gene lost 1 base and the J gene lost 5 bases, with 11 bases spanning the gap. Germline loops: CDR1 LGHNA, CDR2 YNFKEQ. This CDR3 comprises 14 residues.

V and J are TRBV6-5 and TRBJ2-6, with D perhaps TRBD1 (6 bases). Per the germline V gene, CDR1 is MNHEY and CDR2 is SVGAGI. The V end was cut by 10 bases, the J end by 0 bases, with 13 bases between. The CDR3 sequence is 15 residues long. The CDR3 sequence: CATLTGGSGANVLTF. CDR3 DNA: TGTGCCACCTTGACAGGAGGCTCTGGGGCCAACGTCCTGACTTTC.

The chain is built from TRBV7-6 and TRBJ2-2, with D maybe TRBD2 (6 bases). The V gene lost 7 bases and the J gene lost 2 bases, with 11 bases spanning the gap. Per the germline V gene, CDR1 is SGHVS and CDR2 is FNYEAQ. The CDR3 has 14 amino acids. The CDR3 sequence is CASMRGSNTGELFF. Here the CDR3 DNA reads TGTGCCAGCATGCGGGGATCTAACACCGGGGAGCTGTTTTTT.

The V call is TRBV21-1, the J call TRBJ1-2; TRBD1, the D gene given by the table, was not confirmed from the DNA. TRBV21-1 is annotated as a pseudogene. The CDR3 is made up of 15 amino acids. CDR3: CASSKIVGAGYGYTF. The CDR3 DNA sequence: TGTGCCAGCAGCAAAATAGTAGGGGCAGGCTATGGCTACACCTTC.

The V call is TRBV19, the J call TRBJ1-5; 10 positions agree with TRBD1. V lost 11 bases and J lost 1; bases outside the gene matches: 8. CDR3 length: 15 residues. From germline, CDR1 is LNHDA and CDR2 SQIVND (reference sequence). CDR3: CACRTGGASNQPQHF. DNA for the CDR3: TGTGCCTGCAGGACAGGGGGGGCCAGCAATCAGCCCCAGCATTTT. The full variable domain, in which reference TRBV19 and TRBJ1-5 provide the parts outside the CDR3, is DGGITQSPKYLFRKEGQNVTLSCEQNLNHDAMYWYRQDPGQGLRLIYYSQIVNDFQKGDIAEGYSVSREKKESFPLTVTSAQKNPTAFYLCACRTGGASNQPQHFGDGTRLSIL.

The chain links TRBV19 to TRBJ1-6; TRBD1 matches 7 bases. CDR1 and CDR2 from the germline V gene are LNHDA and SQIVND (reference sequence). CDR3 length equals 14 residues. V gave up 3 bases and J gave up 4 bases; unmatched junction bases: 0. The CDR3 DNA reads as TGTGCCAGTAGTATGGGACAGTATAATTCACCCCTCCACTTT. Protein product: CASSMGQYNSPLHF.

This clone occurred a few times. The chain recombines TRBV19 with TRBJ1-4, with 7 bases fitting TRBD1. The CDR3 consists of 15 residues. The germline V gene encodes CDR1 LNHDA and CDR2 SQIVND (reference sequence). Losses at the gene ends were 9 bases for V and 5 bases for J; bases not matched to a gene: 12. In DNA, the CDR3 is TGTGCCAGCTGCCTCCCCGGGACAGCAAATGAAAAACTGTTTTTT. It specifies CASCLPGTANEKLFF.

The chain combines TRBV6-5 with TRBJ1-6; TRBD1 might be the D (6 bases). This CDR3 region has 14 residues. V lost 6 bases to trimming and J lost 6 bases, with 12 bases between them. Per the germline V gene, CDR1 is MNHEY and CDR2 is SVGAGI. The CDR3 here is CASRGDRTNSPLHF. The CDR3 DNA reads TGTGCCAGCAGGGGTGACAGGACTAATTCACCCCTCCACTTT.

This chain links TRBV2 with TRBJ2-2; a possible D gene is TRBD2 (5 bases). The CDR3 totals 16 residues. Germline assignment: CDR1 SNHLY and CDR2 FYNNEI. Trimming stripped 5 bases from V and 1 base from J, with 14 bases between. CDR3 region: CASSTLLAGNTGELFF. The CDR3 bases are TGTGCCAGCAGTACTCTACTGGCGGGGAACACCGGGGAGCTGTTTTTT.

The chain uses TRBV29-1 and TRBJ1-2, with D perhaps TRBD1 (6 bases). V dropped 5 bases and J dropped 8 bases, with 12 bases sitting between them. CDR3 length: 11 amino acids. Looked up from germline, CDR1 is SQVTM and CDR2 is ANQGSEA. The CDR3: CSVNRAAGYTF. CDR3 bases: TGCAGCGTTAACAGGGCAGCGGGCTACACCTTC.

V usage is TRBV4-3 and J usage is TRBJ1-4, with D possibly TRBD1 on 5 matching bases. This CDR3 comprises 16 residues. Per the germline V gene, CDR1 is LGHNA and CDR2 is YSLEER. Trimming removed 0 bases from V and 5 bases from J, with 13 bases in between. The CDR3 here is CASSQEIQGLNEKLFF. The CDR3 DNA reads TGCGCCAGCAGCCAAGAGATTCAGGGCCTAAATGAAAAACTGTTTTTT.